What follows are 21 T cell receptor beta chains derived from one specimen sequenced in a study of control samples from healthy donors and cancer patients (dated by TCRdb to the early 2020s). Library prep was done by the immunoSEQ multiplex PCR assay. Here the immuneACCESS table is served through TCRdb, limited to in-frame sequences with V and J called. Missing clones are a known gap in these copies; in checked studies unresolved V genes cover under half, and the rest lacks a known reason. Present in this sample are some 99,000 clones, around 89% of which were seen just once. The top ten constitute 17% of the sample. Sequences were obtained from blood. The source of these receptors is a woman aged 45-65 years in good health.

This chain uses TRBV11-2 with TRBJ2-1; 14 nucleotides agree with TRBD2. The V segment lost 2 bases and the J segment 6 bases; nucleotides outside the gene matches: 9. The CDR3 consists of 18 residues. Looked up from germline, CDR1 is SGHAT and CDR2 is FQNNGV. The CDR3 coding sequence is TGTGCCAGCAGCTTATTCGGACTAGCGGGAGGCAGGGGCAATGAGCAGTTCTTC. Translating it yields CASSLFGLAGGRGNEQFF.

The gene calls are TRBV4-1 and TRBJ1-1, with D unclear. Germline values: CDR1 MGHRA, CDR2 YSYEKL. Trimming stripped 0 bases from V and 1 base from J, with 9 bases between. This CDR3 is 15 amino acids long. The CDR3 DNA reads TGCGCCAGCAGCCAAGATTGGTACACGAACACTGAAGCTTTCTTT. Translation gives CASSQDWYTNTEAFF.

The table lists this clone with a few counts. The genes are TRBV6-1 and TRBJ2-7; D might be TRBD2 (6 bases). V lost 1 base and J 4 bases, leaving 11 bases between the germline ends. This CDR3 is 14 amino acids long. CDR1 is MNHNS, CDR2 SASEGT, per germline. This CDR3 is CASSEGGGTYEQYV. CDR3 DNA sequence: TGTGCCAGCAGTGAAGGTGGGGGGACTTACGAGCAGTACGTC.

The V gene is TRBV9, the J gene TRBJ2-2; 7 bases match TRBD1. The germline V gene has CDR1 SGDLS and CDR2 YYNGEE. The CDR3 loop spans 17 amino acids. The V segment lost 3 bases and the J segment 5 bases; nucleotides outside the gene matches: 13. CDR3 loop: CASSGPQDRVWTGELFF. CDR3 DNA sequence: TGTGCCAGCAGCGGCCCCCAAGACAGGGTGTGGACCGGGGAGCTGTTTTTT.

This rearrangement joins TRBV25-1 to TRBJ2-1, with D possibly called TRBD1 or TRBD2 (6 bases each). The V gene lost 1 base and the J gene lost 2 bases, with 9 bases spanning the gap. Germline values: CDR1 MGHDK, CDR2 SYGVNS. The CDR3 runs 15 residues. The chain's CDR3 is CASSEFRGPYNEQFF. The DNA of the CDR3 is TGTGCCAGCAGTGAATTTCGGGGGCCCTACAATGAGCAGTTCTTC.

The chain is built from TRBV18 and TRBJ2-1; the match to TRBD1 covers 11 bases. J lost 8 bases, V lost 5 bases, and 11 bases had no gene match. The CDR3 loop spans 16 amino acids. Germline values: CDR1 KGHSH, CDR2 LQKENI. The CDR3 here is CASSGDTDRGRHEQFF. The DNA of the CDR3 is TGTGCCAGCTCAGGGGACACGGACAGGGGGCGTCATGAGCAGTTCTTC.

V and J are TRBV7-2 and TRBJ2-5, with D possibly TRBD2 on 6 matching bases. Trimming stripped 5 bases from V and 5 bases from J, with 12 bases between. Germline-derived CDR1 and CDR2 are SGHTA and FQGNSA. The CDR3 is 13 residues long. In DNA form, the CDR3 reads TGTGCCAGCAGCCCACCTGCGGGGGAGACCCAGTACTTC. Translated, it gives CASSPPAGETQYF.

J is TRBJ1-5 and V is TRBV6-5, with D unresolved. Germline V gene lookup returns CDR1 MNHEY and CDR2 SVGAGI. Trimming removed 4 bases at V and 5 bases at J, with 12 bases between. CDR3 length: 14 residues. CDR3 region: CASSLGQPHQPQHF. The CDR3 DNA is TGTGCCAGCAGTTTGGGCCAGCCTCATCAGCCCCAGCATTTT.

This clone was observed at least ten times. The rearrangement uses TRBV5-4 and TRBJ2-5, with D tentatively TRBD1 or TRBD2 (5 bases each). This CDR3 has 13 amino acids. Germline V gene lookup returns CDR1 SGHNT and CDR2 YYREEE (reference sequence). V lost 4 bases and J lost 1, with 8 bases in between. CDR3 coding DNA: TGTGCCAGCAGCCCGGGGCCCCAAGAGACCCAGTACTTC. Protein: CASSPGPQETQYF.

This chain connects TRBV12-3 or TRBV12-4 to TRBJ1-2; no clear D gene. V was cut by 4 bases and J by 5 bases, with 11 bases left in between. The CDR3 is 13 amino acids. The CDR3 DNA reads TGTGCCAGCAGTTATCGGGCCATTTATGGCTACACCTTC. It is translated as CASSYRAIYGYTF.

The J gene is TRBJ2-3, the V gene TRBV9; 9 bases line up with TRBD1. J was trimmed by 2 bases and V by 0 bases; bases with no gene match: 4. The CDR3 is 16 residues long. Looked up from germline, CDR1 is SGDLS and CDR2 is YYNGEE. CDR3 in amino acids: CASSVDGTGSTDTQYF. CDR3 DNA: TGTGCCAGCAGCGTAGACGGGACAGGGTCCACAGATACGCAGTATTTT.

The rearrangement joins TRBV2 to TRBJ2-3; D is ambiguous. Germline V CDR1 and CDR2: SNHLY, FYNNEI. The CDR3 totals 15 residues. V was trimmed by 2 bases and J by 2 bases, leaving 11 bases between them. The chain's CDR3 is CASSENDFPTDTQYF. DNA of the CDR3: TGTGCCAGCAGTGAAAACGACTTCCCCACAGATACGCAGTATTTT. Variable domain in full (rest from reference TRBV2 and TRBJ2-3): EPEVTQTPSHQVTQMGQEVILRCVPISNHLYFYWYRQILGQKVEFLVSFYNNEISEKSEIFDDQFSVERPDGSNFTLKIRSTKLEDSAMYFCASSENDFPTDTQYFGPGTRLTVL.

The chain is built from TRBV6-1 and TRBJ2-3; D is ambiguous. In germline, CDR1 is MNHNS, CDR2 SASEGT. The CDR3 is 16 amino acids. The germline V and J ends were trimmed by 1 base and 2 bases, with 13 bases remaining between them. The CDR3 bases are TGTGCCAGCAGTGAAGATGGCGGTCTTTACACAGATACGCAGTATTTT. Protein: CASSEDGGLYTDTQYF.

The chain combines TRBV5-1 with TRBJ2-7; 7 nucleotides align to TRBD2. The J segment lost 4 bases and the V segment lost 4 bases, leaving 8 bases of the junction unmatched. This CDR3 has 14 amino acids. From germline, CDR1 is SGHRS and CDR2 YFSETQ. The CDR3 spells CASSHWDYTYEQYF. DNA of the CDR3: TGCGCCAGCAGCCATTGGGACTACACGTACGAGCAGTACTTC.

This chain uses TRBV29-1 with TRBJ2-5; TRBD1 agrees at 11 bases. Germline-derived CDR1 and CDR2 are SQVTM and ANQGSEA. V lost 4 bases, J lost 5 bases, and 27 bases stayed unmatched. There are 21 residues in the CDR3. CDR3 in DNA: TGCAGCGTTGTTTTTTTCTCGGGGACAGGGGGAGACGCGTCCAATCTCGAGACCCAGTACTTC. Its protein is CSVVFFSGTGGDASNLETQYF.

The rearrangement uses TRBV5-4 and TRBJ2-3, with 8 nucleotides matching TRBD2. The CDR3 spans 18 residues. From germline, CDR1 is SGHNT and CDR2 YYREEE (reference sequence). Trimming removed 0 bases from V and 2 bases from J; junction bases left unmatched: 11. DNA of the CDR3: TGTGCCAGCAGCTTGGCCGGGGGGCGGGGGGCCTTCACAGATACGCAGTATTTT. Translated, it gives CASSLAGGRGAFTDTQYF. The full variable domain, in which reference TRBV5-4 and TRBJ2-3 provide the parts outside the CDR3, is ETGVTQSPTHLIKTRGQQVTLRCSSQSGHNTVSWYQQALGQGPQFIFQYYREEENGRGNFPPRFSGLQFPNYSSELNVNALELDDSALYLCASSLAGGRGAFTDTQYFGPGTRLTVL.

In DNA, the CDR3 is TGTGCTAGTGGTCTTTCCTCATCACTCGTAACCAGCGGGGGGGCGAGGGAGCAGTTCTTC. This translates into CASGLSSSLVTSGGAREQFF. The chain has TRBV12-5 and TRBJ2-1, with TRBD2 matching over 10 bases. Germline V gene lookup returns CDR1 LGHNT and CDR2 FRNRAP. The CDR3 runs 20 residues. V lost 5 bases, J lost 10 bases, and 26 bases stayed unmatched.

The genes are TRBV5-1 and TRBJ2-7; 8 bases fit TRBD2. The V gene's germline CDR1 is SGHRS and CDR2 YFSETQ. With 4 bases clipped from V and 0 bases from J, the junction kept 6 bases outside the gene matches. The CDR3 consists of 15 residues. The CDR3 DNA sequence: TGCGCCAGCAGCCCGGCGGGGGGTAGCTCCTACGAGCAGTACGTC. Amino acid sequence: CASSPAGGSSYEQYV.

The chain carries TRBV7-7 and TRBJ2-1; the D is unclear. From germline, CDR1 is SSHAT and CDR2 FNYEAQ (reference sequence). The CDR3 runs to 15 residues. V dropped 5 bases and J dropped 2 bases, with 13 bases sitting between them. The DNA for the CDR3 is TGTGCCAGCAGCCCCGTAGGAGTTCCCTACAATGAGCAGTTCTTC. This codes for CASSPVGVPYNEQFF.

The CDR3 sequence is CASSFSVGGYTNEQFF. DNA for the CDR3: TGTGCCAGCAGCTTTTCCGTTGGGGGTTATACCAATGAGCAGTTCTTC. The chain recombines TRBV5-4 with TRBJ2-1; D is tentatively TRBD1 or TRBD2 (5 bases each). Trimming cost V 2 bases and J 6 bases, with 18 bases left between them. The CDR3 covers 16 residues. CDR1 and CDR2 (germline): SGHNT, YYREEE (reference sequence).

The chain combines TRBV14 with TRBJ2-1; 7 nucleotides align to TRBD1. This CDR3 contains 15 residues. V trimming: 0 bases; J trimming: 11 bases; junction bases outside the gene matches: 10. Germline CDR1 is SGHDN and CDR2 is FVKESK. In nucleotides, the CDR3 is TGTGCCAGCAGCCAAGAAGGGTACAGGGGAACTAAGCAGTTCTTC. This encodes CASSQEGYRGTKQFF.